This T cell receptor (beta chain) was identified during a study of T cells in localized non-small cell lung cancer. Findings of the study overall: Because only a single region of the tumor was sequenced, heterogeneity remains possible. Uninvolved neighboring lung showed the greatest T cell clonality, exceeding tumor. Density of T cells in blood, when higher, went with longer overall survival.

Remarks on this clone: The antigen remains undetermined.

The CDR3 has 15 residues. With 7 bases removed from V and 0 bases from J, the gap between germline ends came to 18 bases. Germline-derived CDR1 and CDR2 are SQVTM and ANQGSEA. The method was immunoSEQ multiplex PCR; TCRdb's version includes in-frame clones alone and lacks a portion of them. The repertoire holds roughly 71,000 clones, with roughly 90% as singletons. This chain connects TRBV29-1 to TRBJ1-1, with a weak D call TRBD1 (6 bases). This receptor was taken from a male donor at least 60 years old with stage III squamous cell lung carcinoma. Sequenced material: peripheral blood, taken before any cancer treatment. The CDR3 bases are TGCAGCGCCCTGCGATCGGGACAAATGAACACTGAAGCTTTCTTT. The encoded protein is CSALRSGQMNTEAFF.